One sample yielded the 24 T cell receptor beta chains listed below, sequenced in a study of spatial heterogeneity in lung cancer. Study conclusions and caveats: Higher tumor mutation counts went along with higher counts of expanded intratumoral alpha and beta TCRs.

TCRdb reprocessed the 5' RACE reads via MiXCR and lists one record per CDR3 protein. Here the sample spans about 2,500 distinct CDR3 sequences, about 5.5% being singletons. Time point defined: sample taken at primary tumor resection. What these receptors recognize is not known. This specimen was lung tumor tissue, taken at surgery. The source of these receptors is a male donor with early-stage non-small cell lung cancer.

Judged by abundance, this clonotype is medium-sized. Found in a library prepared for alpha chains, this beta chain is an off-target read, and its abundance has little meaning. The V and J genes are TRBV6-1 and TRBJ2-3; TRBD1 agrees at 8 bases. Trimming removed 0 bases from V and 1 base from J; junction bases left unmatched: 0. The CDR3 contains 15 residues. Per the germline V gene, CDR1 is MNHNS and CDR2 is SASEGT. CDR3 bases: TGTGCCAGCAGTGAAGCGGGACAGGGCACAGATACGCAGTATTTT. It translates to CASSEAGQGTDTQYF.

This clonotype was recorded many times. This beta chain slipped into a library made for alpha chains as a stray read, so its size is not meaningful. This chain links TRBV5-1 with TRBJ2-5, with no clear D. This CDR3 comprises 13 residues. Germline V gives CDR1 SGHRS, CDR2 YFSETQ. V was trimmed by 1 base and J by 3 bases, leaving 7 bases between them. The CDR3 here is CASSLIDKETQYF. CDR3 nucleotide sequence: TGCGCCAGCAGCTTGATCGATAAAGAGACCCAGTACTTC. Full variable domain (remainder filled in from reference TRBV5-1 and TRBJ2-5): KAGVTQTPRYLIKTRGQQVTLSCSPISGHRSVSWYQQTPGQGLQFLFEYFSETQRNKGNFPGRFSGRQFSNSRSEMNVSTLELGDSALYLCASSLIDKETQYFGPGTRLLVL.

Ten or more counts support this clonotype. Little can be read into the size of this beta chain, an off-target read in a library designed for alpha chains. This chain connects TRBV20-1 to TRBJ2-2; the D call may be TRBD1 or TRBD2 (5 bases each). V was trimmed by 0 bases and J by 5 bases, leaving 16 bases between them. The CDR3 has 16 amino acids. Per the germline V gene, CDR1 is DFQATT and CDR2 is SNEGSKA (reference sequence). In nucleotides, the CDR3 is TGCAGTGCTAGAGATGGGGACGCCCTGGGAACCGGGGAGCTGTTTTTT. Protein sequence: CSARDGDALGTGELFF.

At least ten counts were recorded for this clonotype. The library was designed around alpha chains, so this beta chain is a stray read whose abundance carries little weight. The rearrangement uses TRBV7-9 and TRBJ2-1, with 11 bases aligning to TRBD1. Germline V gives CDR1 SEHNR, CDR2 FQNEAQ (reference sequence). Unmatched junction bases numbered 5, after V lost 0 bases and J lost 7 bases. This CDR3 comprises 16 residues. The CDR3 sequence: CASSLAPGQGGNEQFF. As DNA, the CDR3 is TGTGCCAGCAGCTTAGCCCCGGGACAGGGGGGTAATGAGCAGTTCTTC.

This clonotype is categorized as medium-sized. This beta chain is an unintended read in a library built for alpha chains; its size means little. The chain joins TRBV6-2 or TRBV6-3 to TRBJ2-1; perhaps TRBD1 as D (6 bases). CDR3 length: 14 amino acids. From germline, CDR1 is MNHEY and CDR2 SVGEGT. V was clipped by 6 bases and J by 8 bases, with 17 bases between them. For the CDR3, the DNA is TGTGCCAGCAGCCTTATCGGCAGGGGCGATGAGCAGTTCTTC. Its translation: CASSLIGRGDEQFF.

This clonotype ranks as medium-sized. This beta chain is a stray read from a library made for alpha chains; its abundance is not meaningful. This chain connects TRBV5-6 to TRBJ2-3; D unresolved. This CDR3 spans 11 amino acids. In germline, CDR1 is SGHDT, CDR2 YYEEEE. Trimming cost V 1 base and J 5 bases, with 2 bases left between them. This chain's CDR3 is CASSLRDTQYF. CDR3 bases: TGTGCCAGCAGCTTGAGAGATACGCAGTATTTT. Drawing the rest from reference TRBV5-6 and TRBJ2-3, the complete variable domain is DAGVTQSPTHLIKTRGQQVTLRCSPKSGHDTVSWYQQALGQGPQFIFQYYEEEERQRGNFPDRFSGHQFPNYSSELNVNALLLGDSALYLCASSLRDTQYFGPGTRLTVL.

This clonotype counts as medium-sized. A library prepared for alpha chains yielded this beta chain as an off-target read; its size is of little meaning. The chain joins TRBV6-2 or TRBV6-3 to TRBJ2-2; D unresolved. The V end was cut by 5 bases, the J end by 4 bases, with 14 bases between. This CDR3 has 15 amino acids. Germline values: CDR1 MNHEY, CDR2 SVGEGT. The CDR3 bases are TGTGCCAGCAGTCCGGTCCACTCTGGCACCGGGGAGCTGTTTTTT. It specifies CASSPVHSGTGELFF.

Of note for this clonotype: This beta chain is off target for a library built for alpha chains, so its abundance means little. CDR3 sequence: CASSLSSQETQYF. CDR3 nucleotides: TGTGCCAGCAGCTTATCCTCTCAAGAGACCCAGTACTTC. This chain links TRBV7-9 with TRBJ2-5; D is unclear. The CDR3 covers 13 residues. V gave up 2 bases and J gave up 2 bases, with 6 bases separating them. Germline V gene data show CDR1 as SEHNR and CDR2 as FQNEAQ (reference sequence).

By share, this clonotype ranks as medium-sized. With the library built for alpha chains, this beta chain is off target and its frequency is not meaningful. The chain carries TRBV20-1 and TRBJ1-1; 8 bases agree with TRBD1. This CDR3 spans 13 amino acids. V shed 3 bases and J 4 bases; nucleotides not matched to a gene: 4. Germline V gives CDR1 DFQATT, CDR2 SNEGSKA (reference sequence). CDR3 in DNA: TGCAGTGCTAGTGGGCAGGGGGCCACTGAAGCTTTCTTT. Its translation: CSASGQGATEAFF.

This clonotype was recorded at least ten times. This beta chain turned up in a library designed for alpha chains; as an off-target read, its abundance says little. The CDR3 protein is CASSFGGFGEKLFF. CDR3 sequence (DNA): TGTGCCAGCAGCTTCGGGGGATTCGGCGAAAAACTGTTTTTT. The chain has TRBV7-2 and TRBJ1-4; tentative D call: TRBD1 (5 bases). Trimming left V 3 bases short and J 8 bases short, with 13 bases between. The germline CDR1 and CDR2 sequences are SGHTA and FQGNSA. CDR3 length: 14 amino acids.

This clonotype occurred many times. Because this beta chain is a stray read in a library intended to capture alpha chains, its abundance should not be given much weight. V and J are TRBV7-2 and TRBJ1-3; possible D gene TRBD1, 6 bases. The CDR3 extends over 17 amino acids. Trimming cost V 5 bases and J 0 bases, with 17 bases left between them. Germline assignment: CDR1 SGHTA and CDR2 FQGNSA. The CDR3 sequence: CASSLYSGVGSGNTIYF. The CDR3 bases are TGTGCCAGCAGCCTTTACTCAGGGGTTGGCTCTGGAAACACCATATATTTT.

By share, this clonotype ranks as medium-sized. With the library built for alpha chains, this beta chain is off target and its frequency is not meaningful. The gene calls are TRBV6-5 and TRBJ2-7; 14 nucleotides line up with TRBD2. From germline, CDR1 is MNHEY and CDR2 SVGAGI. The J segment lost 4 bases and the V segment lost 4 bases, leaving 3 bases of the junction unmatched. The CDR3 is 15 residues long. CDR3 bases: TGTGCCAGCAGTTTGGGACTAGCGGGAGTTTACGAGCAGTACTTC. Translated, it gives CASSLGLAGVYEQYF.

In its sample, this clonotype is medium-sized. Being off target in a library aimed at alpha chains, this beta chain has a size of little meaning. The CDR3: CASSGPGTSGETQYF. CDR3 bases: TGCGCCAGCAGCGGGCCCGGGACTAGCGGAGAGACCCAGTACTTC. The chain links TRBV5-1 to TRBJ2-5, with TRBD2 identical over 11 bases. With 4 bases clipped from V and 4 bases from J, the junction kept 6 bases outside the gene matches. The CDR3 is made up of 15 amino acids. Germline V gene lookup returns CDR1 SGHRS and CDR2 YFSETQ.

This clonotype is deemed medium-sized. This beta chain lies outside the target of a library built for alpha chains; its clone size means little. The rearrangement links TRBV7-2 to TRBJ2-1; TRBD2 is a possible D gene (5 bases). Trimming removed 3 bases at V and 11 bases at J, with 17 bases between. This CDR3 region has 14 residues. Germline CDR1 reads SGHTA; CDR2 reads FQGNSA. The CDR3 region is CASSFKLSAGKQFF. As DNA, the CDR3 is TGTGCCAGCAGCTTCAAGCTTTCGGCCGGGAAGCAGTTCTTC.

By sample fraction, this clonotype is large. Found in a library prepared for alpha chains, this beta chain is an off-target read, and its abundance has little meaning. The J gene is TRBJ2-7, the V gene TRBV6-5, with D perhaps TRBD1 or TRBD2 (5 bases each). Between the trimmed V and J ends, which lost 6 bases and 7 bases, there was a span of 22 bases. This CDR3 contains 15 residues. CDR1 is MNHEY, CDR2 SVGAGI, per germline. The CDR3 nucleotides are TGTGCCAGCAGGACCAATGGGGGTCCTTTAGTGGAGCAGTACTTC. Its translation is CASRTNGGPLVEQYF.

This clonotype was detected ten times or more. Since it is a stray read in a library aimed at alpha chains, this beta chain has a size that is not meaningful. CDR3 residues: CSARGRLFSPLHF. The CDR3 bases are TGCAGTGCTAGAGGCCGACTGTTTTCACCCCTCCACTTT. The V gene is TRBV20-1, the J gene TRBJ1-6; D not resolved. From germline, CDR1 is DFQATT and CDR2 SNEGSKA (reference sequence). The CDR3 extends over 13 amino acids. With 1 base removed from V and 9 bases from J, the gap between germline ends came to 10 bases.

This clonotype ranks as medium-sized (0.01 to 0.1%). Because the library targeted alpha chains, this beta chain is an off-target read whose size means little. The chain recombines TRBV28 with TRBJ2-2; a possible D gene is TRBD1 (6 bases). The V end lost 7 bases, the J end lost 4 bases, and 16 bases lay between the germline ends. CDR1 is MDHEN, CDR2 SYDVKM, per germline. This CDR3 is 15 amino acids long. CDR3 loop: CASILQGPRTGELFF. The CDR3 DNA reads TGTGCCAGCATCCTACAGGGACCGCGCACCGGGGAGCTGTTTTTT.

Details on this clonotype: Because this beta chain is a stray read in a library intended to capture alpha chains, its abundance should not be given much weight. The V call is TRBV7-2, the J call TRBJ2-6; TRBD2 matches at 7 bases. The V gene end was trimmed by 2 bases and the J gene end by 4 bases; junction bases not matched to a gene: 8. The CDR3 runs to 17 residues. CDR1 SGHTA and CDR2 FQGNSA come from the germline V gene. This CDR3 reads CASSLQSGGGGANVLTF. The DNA of the CDR3 is TGTGCCAGCAGCTTACAGTCGGGAGGAGGAGGGGCCAACGTCCTGACTTTC.

By frequency in the sample, this clonotype is medium-sized. This beta chain turned up in a library designed for alpha chains; as an off-target read, its abundance says little. The chain joins TRBV27 to TRBJ2-4; TRBD1 matches 11 bases. There are 14 residues in the CDR3. Germline values: CDR1 MNHEY, CDR2 SMNVEV (reference sequence). Losses at the gene ends were 8 bases for V and 7 bases for J; bases not matched to a gene: 7. This CDR3 reads CASATGTGGNIQYF. The CDR3 DNA reads as TGTGCCAGCGCAACCGGGACAGGGGGTAACATTCAGTACTTC.

This clonotype was detected only a few times. A library prepared for alpha chains yielded this beta chain as an off-target read; its size is of little meaning. This chain joins TRBV30 and TRBJ2-7, with 10 bases lining up with TRBD2. From germline, CDR1 is GTSNPN and CDR2 SVGIG (reference sequence). The trim removed 3 bases at V and 7 bases at J, leaving 3 bases unmatched. This CDR3 region has 12 residues. The CDR3 bases are TGTGCCTGGAGGGTTAGCGGGAGGGAGCAGTACTTC. It is translated as CAWRVSGREQYF.

This clonotype was detected many times. This beta chain turned up in a library designed for alpha chains; as an off-target read, its abundance says little. This chain connects TRBV5-1 to TRBJ1-1, with D tentatively TRBD1 (5 bases). The V end was cut by 6 bases, the J end by 5 bases, with 17 bases between. Germline V lookup: CDR1 SGHRS, CDR2 YFSETQ. The CDR3 is 14 residues long. The CDR3 nucleotides read TGCGCCAGCACCACCGGTGGGGGGTATACTGAAGCTTTCTTT. Amino acids: CASTTGGGYTEAFF.

As regards this clonotype: The library was designed around alpha chains, so this beta chain is a stray read whose abundance carries little weight. The chain has TRBV11-2 and TRBJ2-5, with D possibly matching TRBD1 (7 bases). Trimming stripped 2 bases from V and 5 bases from J, with 18 bases between. The CDR3 consists of 16 residues. The germline CDR1 and CDR2 sequences are SGHAT and FQNNGV. Written as DNA, the CDR3 is TGTGCCAGCAGCTTATCCCGGCCAGGGGGAGGCGAGACCCAGTACTTC. Its translation is CASSLSRPGGGETQYF.

This clonotype was detected ten times or more. For a library built for alpha chains, this beta chain is a stray read; little rests on its size. This chain links TRBV2 with TRBJ2-7; perhaps TRBD1 as D (5 bases). The germline CDR1 and CDR2 sequences are SNHLY and FYNNEI. The V end was cut by 1 base, the J end by 3 bases, with 10 bases between. This CDR3 contains 14 residues. CDR3 sequence: CASSEGPRDYEQYF. The CDR3 DNA follows: TGTGCCAGCAGTGAAGGTCCCAGGGACTACGAGCAGTACTTC.

This clonotype came up many times. A library made for alpha chains picked up this beta chain off target, so its size means little. The gene calls are TRBV20-1 and TRBJ2-5; tentative D call: TRBD2 (6 bases). The CDR3 consists of 14 residues. The V gene lost 0 bases and the J gene lost 2 bases, with 10 bases spanning the gap. Germline lookup yields CDR1 DFQATT and CDR2 SNEGSKA (reference sequence). In nucleotides, the CDR3 is TGCAGTGCTAGAGACGGGACTCCGCAAGAGACCCAGTACTTC. As protein: CSARDGTPQETQYF.